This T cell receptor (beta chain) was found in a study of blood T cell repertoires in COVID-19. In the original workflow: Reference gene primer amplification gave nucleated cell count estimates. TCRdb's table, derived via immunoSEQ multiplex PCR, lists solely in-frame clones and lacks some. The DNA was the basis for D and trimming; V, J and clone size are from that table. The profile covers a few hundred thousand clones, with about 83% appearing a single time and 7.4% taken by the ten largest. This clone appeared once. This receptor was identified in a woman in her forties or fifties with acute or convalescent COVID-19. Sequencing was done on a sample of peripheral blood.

The CDR3 reads CASSPTALGGGETQYF. CDR3 DNA: TGTGCCAGCTCACCAACCGCTTTAGGGGGTGGAGAGACCCAGTACTTC. This rearrangement joins TRBV18 to TRBJ2-5; D is perhaps TRBD1 (6 bases). Germline values: CDR1 KGHSH, CDR2 LQKENI. The CDR3 runs 16 residues. Deletions cut 2 bases from V and 4 bases from J, with 17 bases between.